This T cell receptor beta chain was sequenced during a study of cytomegalovirus exposure and HLA in healthy donors. CDR1 GTSNPN and CDR2 SVGIG come from the germline V gene (reference sequence). With 5 bases clipped from V and 14 bases from J, the junction kept 11 bases outside the gene matches. This CDR3 spans 14 amino acids. It was with 60 Vbeta and 13 Jbeta primers that the PCR ran. Sequencing was performed with immunoSEQ multiplex PCR; in TCRdb, only in-frame clones are kept and a portion is missing. Seen here are 150,000 to 200,000 clones, about 88% observed once, and the top ten hold about 2%. This TCR was sampled from a man in his late teens or twenties in good health and CMV-seropositive. Sequenced material: PBMCs. This chain uses TRBV30 with TRBJ2-3, with 15 nucleotides matching TRBD2. The CDR3 nucleotides read TGTGCCTGGGTAGACGGGACTAGCGGGGGGAGTACGTATTTT. Translating it yields CAWVDGTSGGSTYF.